A single sample is the source of the 20 T cell receptor beta chains below, sequenced in a study of control samples from healthy donors and cancer patients. TCRdb's table, derived via immunoSEQ multiplex PCR, lists solely in-frame clones and lacks some. Counted here are 85,000 to 90,000 clones, 85% to 90% occurring once; the ten biggest clones make up 8.5% to 10%. Sequenced: PBMCs. The receptors here all came from a woman in her 50s with colorectal cancer.

In this sample, this clone turned up once. The chain combines TRBV5-6 with TRBJ1-2; D is possibly TRBD1 (5 bases). Trimming removed 6 bases at V and 4 bases at J, with 10 bases between. CDR1 is SGHDT and CDR2 is YYEEEE in the germline V gene. This CDR3 spans 12 amino acids. The CDR3 coding sequence is TGTGCCAGCACACAGCAGGGCTATGGCTACACCTTC. It specifies CASTQQGYGYTF.

The V gene is TRBV24-1, the J gene TRBJ2-5; D perhaps matches TRBD2 (6 bases). V gave up 4 bases and J gave up 3 bases, with 20 bases separating them. The CDR3 is 17 amino acids. Germline CDR1 is KGHDR and CDR2 is SFDVKD. The CDR3 bases are TGTGCCACCAGTGACCGCCGACGATGGGGGGTCAAAGAGACCCAGTACTTC. Its translation is CATSDRRRWGVKETQYF.

This chain uses TRBV6-5 with TRBJ2-7; possibly TRBD1 for D (5 bases). CDR1 and CDR2 (germline): MNHEY, SVGAGI. V shed 2 bases and J shed 1 base, with 6 bases lying between them. The CDR3 has 13 amino acids. For the CDR3, the DNA is TGTGCCAGCAGTTACAGACAGTCCTACGAGCAGTACGTC. It is translated as CASSYRQSYEQYV.

V is TRBV27 and J is TRBJ1-1; 8 bases are shared with TRBD1. V shed 5 bases and J 0 bases; nucleotides not matched to a gene: 17. This CDR3 is built from 19 residues. The V gene's germline CDR1 is MNHEY and CDR2 SMNVEV (reference sequence). The CDR3 DNA reads TGTGCCAGCAGTCCATATGGGACGACAGGGGTTACTATGAACACTGAAGCTTTCTTT. This translates into CASSPYGTTGVTMNTEAFF.

This sequence joins TRBV15 and TRBJ2-4; D assignment may be TRBD1 or TRBD2 (6 bases each). The CDR3 has 17 residues. Germline lookup yields CDR1 LNHNV and CDR2 YYDKDF (reference sequence). V was cut by 5 bases and J by 0 bases, with 17 bases left in between. The CDR3 DNA sequence: TGTGCCACCAGCTTTCGGCCGGGGGCCCTAGCCAAAAACATTCAGTACTTC. Protein: CATSFRPGALAKNIQYF. Using reference TRBV15 and TRBJ2-4 for the parts outside the CDR3, the full variable domain is DAMVIQNPRYQVTQFGKPVTLSCSQTLNHNVMYWYQQKSSQAPKLLFHYYDKDFNNEADTPDNFQSRRPNTSFCFLDIRSPGLGDTAMYLCATSFRPGALAKNIQYFGAGTRLSVL.

This chain joins TRBV29-1 and TRBJ2-7, with unresolved D. The CDR3 consists of 11 residues. Germline CDR1 and CDR2: SQVTM and ANQGSEA. Trimming left V 7 bases short and J 2 bases short, with 9 bases between. The CDR3 region has the DNA TGCAGCGAACGGCCACCCTACGAGCAGTACGTC. As protein: CSERPPYEQYV.

This clone has just a few counts. This chain joins TRBV19 and TRBJ1-2, with a weak D call TRBD1 (5 bases). V was clipped by 9 bases and J by 2 bases, with 16 bases between them. This CDR3 comprises 14 residues. Germline CDR1 and CDR2: LNHDA and SQIVND (reference sequence). The CDR3 sequence is CASNNIGGNYGYTF. As DNA, the CDR3 is TGTGCCAGCAATAATATCGGGGGGAACTATGGCTACACCTTC.

The chain uses TRBV7-2 and TRBJ1-5, with D possibly TRBD1 on 6 matching bases. With 1 base removed from V and 0 bases from J, the gap between germline ends came to 10 bases. Looked up from germline, CDR1 is SGHTA and CDR2 is FQGNSA. The CDR3 runs 16 residues. CDR3 DNA sequence: TGTGCCAGCAGCTTAGTTGGGGGCGGTAGCAATCAGCCCCAGCATTTT. Residues: CASSLVGGGSNQPQHF.

The rearrangement joins TRBV5-4 to TRBJ2-2, with D possibly TRBD1 on 6 matching bases. Germline V gives CDR1 SGHNT, CDR2 YYREEE (reference sequence). The CDR3 length is 13 residues. Trimming shortened V by 9 bases and J by 3 bases, and 12 bases separated the two germline ends. This CDR3 is CATTDSYTGELFF. The CDR3, as DNA: TGTGCCACGACGGACAGTTACACCGGGGAGCTGTTTTTT.

V gene TRBV6-5 combines with J gene TRBJ1-6, with 7 bases identical to TRBD1. The germline gives CDR1 MNHEY, CDR2 SVGAGI. This CDR3 has 15 amino acids. The V segment lost 5 bases and the J segment 7 bases; nucleotides outside the gene matches: 8. The CDR3 region is CASSNRQGENSPLHF. The DNA for the CDR3 is TGTGCCAGCAGTAACCGACAGGGTGAAAATTCACCCCTCCACTTT.

The V gene is TRBV30, the J gene TRBJ1-6; TRBD1 matches 9 bases. The ends lost 3 bases at V and 3 bases at J; junction bases unmatched: 9. In germline, CDR1 is GTSNPN, CDR2 SVGIG (reference sequence). This CDR3 spans 17 amino acids. In DNA form, the CDR3 reads TGTGCCTGGAGGACGGGACAGGGCCTCCTCTATAATTCACCCCTCCACTTT. This encodes CAWRTGQGLLYNSPLHF. The full variable domain, with the rest looked up from reference TRBV30 and TRBJ1-6, is SQTIHQWPATLVQPVGSPLSLECTVEGTSNPNLYWYRQAAGRGLQLLFYSVGIGQISSEVPQNLSASRPQDRQFILSSKKLLLSDSGFYLCAWRTGQGLLYNSPLHFGNGTRLTVT.

This clone was detected a few times. This chain connects TRBV2 to TRBJ2-3; D is uncertain. The germline CDR1 and CDR2 sequences are SNHLY and FYNNEI. Between the trimmed V and J ends, which lost 2 bases and 5 bases, there was a span of 2 bases. The CDR3 runs to 11 residues. CDR3 coding DNA: TGTGCCAGCAGTGAAATAGATACGCAGTATTTT. It codes for CASSEIDTQYF.

V is TRBV7-8 and J is TRBJ2-1; 9 nucleotides align to TRBD1. Germline CDR1 reads SGHVS; CDR2 reads FQNEAQ. V shed 6 bases, J shed 8 bases, and the junction held 5 bases outside the gene matches. This CDR3 region has 13 residues. This chain's CDR3 is CASRWGQGHEQFF. Here the CDR3 DNA reads TGTGCCAGCAGATGGGGACAGGGCCATGAGCAGTTCTTC.

This chain joins TRBV9 and TRBJ1-3; D unclear. V lost 4 bases to trimming and J lost 2 bases, with 16 bases between them. Germline CDR1 reads SGDLS; CDR2 reads YYNGEE. The CDR3 has 16 amino acids. CDR3 DNA sequence: TGTGCCAGCAGCATCGACACCAGGTTGGCTGGAAACACCATATATTTT. This gives the protein CASSIDTRLAGNTIYF.

The V gene is TRBV28, the J gene TRBJ1-2, with 7 bases that match TRBD1. J was trimmed by 4 bases and V by 7 bases; bases with no gene match: 6. This CDR3 comprises 13 residues. In germline, CDR1 is MDHEN, CDR2 SYDVKM. CDR3 amino acids: CASKPGQPYGYTF. The CDR3 DNA is TGTGCCAGCAAACCGGGACAGCCCTATGGCTACACCTTC.

V is TRBV18 and J is TRBJ1-4; D unresolved. The CDR3 has 14 residues. Per the germline V gene, CDR1 is KGHSH and CDR2 is LQKENI. V lost 5 bases to trimming and J lost 0 bases, with 7 bases between them. The CDR3 protein is CASSSTTTNEKLFF. DNA of the CDR3: TGTGCCAGCTCATCGACTACAACTAATGAAAAACTGTTTTTT.

The chain employs TRBV7-2 and TRBJ2-5; 7 nucleotides align to TRBD1. Unmatched junction bases numbered 6, after V lost 3 bases and J lost 5 bases. The germline CDR1 and CDR2 sequences are SGHTA and FQGNSA. CDR3 length equals 14 residues. The CDR3 spells CASSLNRGRETQYF. The CDR3, as DNA: TGTGCCAGCAGCTTGAACAGGGGAAGGGAGACCCAGTACTTC.

V and J are TRBV5-1 and TRBJ1-2; D gene ambiguous. Trimming removed 5 bases from V and 4 bases from J, with 15 bases in between. The CDR3 is 14 residues long. Germline-derived CDR1 and CDR2 are SGHRS and YFSETQ. The DNA of the CDR3 is TGCGCCAGCAGATCAGCGACGAATACCTATGGCTACACCTTC. Protein sequence: CASRSATNTYGYTF. Together with reference TRBV5-1 and TRBJ1-2, the CDR3 gives the full variable domain: KAGVTQTPRYLIKTRGQQVTLSCSPISGHRSVSWYQQTPGQGLQFLFEYFSETQRNKGNFPGRFSGRQFSNSRSEMNVSTLELGDSALYLCASRSATNTYGYTFGSGTRLTVV.

V is TRBV28 and J is TRBJ2-3, with D perhaps matching TRBD1 (6 bases). This CDR3 has 15 amino acids. Per the germline V gene, CDR1 is MDHEN and CDR2 is SYDVKM. Trimming stripped 5 bases from V and 4 bases from J, with 16 bases between. CDR3 sequence: CASSPNRDLADTQYF. The CDR3 DNA reads TGTGCCAGCAGTCCAAACAGGGATTTAGCAGATACGCAGTATTTT.

V usage is TRBV5-6 and J usage is TRBJ1-6, with 10 bases that match TRBD1. Germline lookup yields CDR1 SGHDT and CDR2 YYEEEE. The J segment lost 12 bases and the V segment lost 3 bases, leaving 6 bases of the junction unmatched. This CDR3 spans 14 amino acids. CDR3 sequence reads: CASSSGTGVLPLHF. The CDR3 DNA is TGTGCCAGCAGCTCCGGGACAGGGGTTCTACCCCTCCACTTT. The whole variable domain, filled in from reference TRBV5-6 and TRBJ1-6, reads DAGVTQSPTHLIKTRGQQVTLRCSPKSGHDTVSWYQQALGQGPQFIFQYYEEEERQRGNFPDRFSGHQFPNYSSELNVNALLLGDSALYLCASSSGTGVLPLHFGNGTRLTVT.